Below are 8 T cell receptor beta chains sequenced from a single sample in a study of response to subunit inactivated influenza vaccine. TCRdb processed the RT-PCR reads anew with MiXCR; each CDR3 protein has one entry. The sample shows 710,000 or so distinct CDR3 sequences, approximately 14% of them seen only once. The specimen was PBMCs from blood, collected about 11 days after vaccination. The receptors shown here come from a middle-aged man who received an inactivated influenza vaccine.

The chain recombines TRBV4-2 with TRBJ2-2, with 7 bases fitting TRBD2. Trimming removed 4 bases from V and 1 base from J; junction bases left unmatched: 9. CDR3 length: 17 amino acids. Per germline, CDR1 LGHNA and CDR2 YNFKEQ. The CDR3: CASSREGLAENTGELFF. In nucleotides, the CDR3 is TGTGCCAGCAGCCGAGAGGGGCTAGCGGAGAACACCGGGGAGCTGTTTTTT.

This chain links TRBV12-3 or TRBV12-4 with TRBJ2-7, with D possibly matching TRBD1 (6 bases). The V end was cut by 6 bases, the J end by 8 bases, with 11 bases between. The CDR3 sequence is 11 residues long. CDR3 nucleotides: TGTGCCAGCAGCACAGGGAGCAAGCAGTACTTC. It encodes CASSTGSKQYF.

The chain links TRBV14 to TRBJ2-5, with TRBD1 matching 7 bases. The germline gives CDR1 SGHDN, CDR2 FVKESK. After removal of 5 bases from V and 3 bases from J, the junction contained 9 bases not matched to a gene. This CDR3 has 15 amino acids. As DNA, the CDR3 is TGTGCCAGCAGCAAACCGACAGGGCTAGAAGAGACCCAGTACTTC. Residues: CASSKPTGLEETQYF.

V and J are TRBV30 and TRBJ2-3, with a possible D match to TRBD1 (5 bases). Per germline, CDR1 GTSNPN and CDR2 SVGIG (reference sequence). The CDR3 contains 13 residues. With 2 bases removed from V and 4 bases from J, the gap between germline ends came to 10 bases. The CDR3 here is CAWSQWGSDTQYF. DNA of the CDR3: TGTGCCTGGAGTCAGTGGGGCTCAGATACGCAGTATTTT.

The chain uses TRBV6-5 and TRBJ2-2; D is ambiguous. The CDR3 runs to 16 residues. The germline V gene encodes CDR1 MNHEY and CDR2 SVGAGI. V was trimmed by 4 bases and J by 0 bases, leaving 12 bases between them. This CDR3 reads CASSSFGAANTGELFF. In DNA form, the CDR3 reads TGTGCCAGCAGTTCCTTCGGAGCTGCGAACACCGGGGAGCTGTTTTTT.

A few counts support this clonotype. The gene calls are TRBV19 and TRBJ2-1; 13 nucleotides match TRBD2. Germline CDR1 is LNHDA and CDR2 is SQIVND (reference sequence). This CDR3 contains 21 residues. Trimming cost V 5 bases and J 2 bases; bases outside gene matches: 18. CDR3 amino acids: CASSGSLLAGGTNPTYNEQFF. In DNA, the CDR3 is TGTGCCAGTAGTGGTTCCTTACTAGCGGGGGGGACCAACCCTACCTACAATGAGCAGTTCTTC. Supplemented by reference TRBV19 and TRBJ2-1, the full variable domain reads DGGITQSPKYLFRKEGQNVTLSCEQNLNHDAMYWYRQDPGQGLRLIYYSQIVNDFQKGDIAEGYSVSREKKESFPLTVTSAQKNPTAFYLCASSGSLLAGGTNPTYNEQFFGPGTRLTVL.

This clonotype has a count of ten or more. The chain has TRBV10-3 and TRBJ2-3, with D maybe TRBD2 (5 bases). Germline V CDR1 and CDR2: ENHRY, SYGVKD. The CDR3 is made up of 14 amino acids. V lost 8 bases and J lost 2, with 14 bases in between. CDR3 DNA sequence: TGTGCCATCCGGCGAGGGAGCGACACAGATACGCAGTATTTT. Residues: CAIRRGSDTDTQYF.

This chain connects TRBV15 to TRBJ2-2, with D unclear. The CDR3 consists of 14 residues. V lost 1 base, J lost 3 bases, and 6 bases lay in between. Germline assignment: CDR1 LNHNV and CDR2 YYDKDF (reference sequence). This CDR3 is CATSRGLDTGELFF. CDR3 bases: TGTGCCACCAGCAGAGGCCTCGACACCGGGGAGCTGTTTTTT.